Below are 5 T cell receptor beta chains sequenced from a single sample in a study of Graves' ophthalmopathy and Graves' hyperthyroidism. Amplification of the TCR beta CDR3 regions used RNA transcripts (as template). An opening RT-PCR round employed HTBI primers and preceded a second-round multiplex PCR. In TCRdb, the multiplex PCR reads were re-called with MiXCR into one record per CDR3 protein. The data hold about 660,000 distinct CDR3 sequences, with over 40% observed a single time. The sequencing sample was made of peripheral blood. These receptor sequences come from an adult man with Graves' ophthalmopathy.

This clonotype came up many times. This chain uses TRBV7-8 with TRBJ2-5, with D tentatively TRBD2 (5 bases). Germline CDR1 SGHVS, CDR2 FQNEAQ. Trimming cost V 0 bases and J 1 base, with 12 bases left between them. The CDR3 length is 16 residues. The CDR3 coding sequence is TGTGCCAGCAGCTTAGCCAGGACTCCTTTCCAAGAGACCCAGTACTTC. Amino acids: CASSLARTPFQETQYF.

This clonotype was detected many times. V is TRBV10-3 and J is TRBJ2-5, with D possibly being TRBD1 (5 bases). Germline CDR1 and CDR2: ENHRY and SYGVKD. There are 13 residues in the CDR3. V was shortened by 6 bases and J by 0 bases, with 8 bases between the two germline ends. The CDR3 DNA is TGTGCCATCAGGGGGCCGTACCAAGAGACCCAGTACTTC. This encodes CAIRGPYQETQYF.

This clonotype was counted at least ten times. This sequence joins TRBV7-9 and TRBJ2-5; D may be TRBD2 (6 bases). There are 13 residues in the CDR3. Germline V gene sequence: CDR1 SEHNR, CDR2 FQNEAQ (reference sequence). V lost 8 bases to trimming and J lost 6 bases, with 16 bases between them. The CDR3 loop is CASELTGGQTQYF. The CDR3 bases are TGTGCCAGCGAGCTTACCGGGGGACAGACCCAGTACTTC.

This clonotype was recorded many times. This chain joins TRBV2 and TRBJ2-7; D possibly matches TRBD1 or TRBD2 (5 bases each). V shed 3 bases and J shed 1 base, with 13 bases lying between them. The CDR3 is made up of 15 amino acids. The germline V gene encodes CDR1 SNHLY and CDR2 FYNNEI. The CDR3 nucleotides are TGTGCCAGCAGTGAGGATGGGGACGAGTCCTACGAGCAGTACTTC. Its protein product is CASSEDGDESYEQYF. Combining the CDR3 with reference TRBV2 and TRBJ2-7 gives the whole variable domain EPEVTQTPSHQVTQMGQEVILRCVPISNHLYFYWYRQILGQKVEFLVSFYNNEISEKSEIFDDQFSVERPDGSNFTLKIRSTKLEDSAMYFCASSEDGDESYEQYFGPGTRLTVT.

This clonotype has a count of ten or more. The rearrangement joins TRBV12-3 or TRBV12-4 to TRBJ1-1, with D maybe TRBD1 (5 bases). The CDR3 sequence is 16 residues long. Deletions cut 6 bases from V and 3 bases from J, with 20 bases between. This chain's CDR3 is CASSPRGEIRYTEAFF. The CDR3 DNA reads as TGTGCCAGCAGCCCCCGGGGGGAGATAAGGTACACTGAAGCTTTCTTT.